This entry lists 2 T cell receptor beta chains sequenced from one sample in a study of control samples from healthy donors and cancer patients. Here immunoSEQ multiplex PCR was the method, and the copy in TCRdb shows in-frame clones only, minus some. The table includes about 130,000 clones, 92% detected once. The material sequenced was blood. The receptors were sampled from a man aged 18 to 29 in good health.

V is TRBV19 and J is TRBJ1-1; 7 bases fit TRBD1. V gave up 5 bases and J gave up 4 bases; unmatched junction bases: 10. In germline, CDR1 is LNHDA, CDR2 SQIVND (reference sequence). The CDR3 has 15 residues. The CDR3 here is CASSLTLTGSTEAFF. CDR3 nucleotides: TGTGCCAGTAGTCTCACCCTGACAGGGTCCACTGAAGCTTTCTTT.

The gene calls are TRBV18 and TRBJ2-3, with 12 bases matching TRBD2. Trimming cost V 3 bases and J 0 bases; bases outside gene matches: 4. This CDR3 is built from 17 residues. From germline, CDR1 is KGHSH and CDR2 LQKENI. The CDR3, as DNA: TGTGCCAGCTCACCTTGGACTAGCGGGGTCAGCACAGATACGCAGTATTTT. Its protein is CASSPWTSGVSTDTQYF.